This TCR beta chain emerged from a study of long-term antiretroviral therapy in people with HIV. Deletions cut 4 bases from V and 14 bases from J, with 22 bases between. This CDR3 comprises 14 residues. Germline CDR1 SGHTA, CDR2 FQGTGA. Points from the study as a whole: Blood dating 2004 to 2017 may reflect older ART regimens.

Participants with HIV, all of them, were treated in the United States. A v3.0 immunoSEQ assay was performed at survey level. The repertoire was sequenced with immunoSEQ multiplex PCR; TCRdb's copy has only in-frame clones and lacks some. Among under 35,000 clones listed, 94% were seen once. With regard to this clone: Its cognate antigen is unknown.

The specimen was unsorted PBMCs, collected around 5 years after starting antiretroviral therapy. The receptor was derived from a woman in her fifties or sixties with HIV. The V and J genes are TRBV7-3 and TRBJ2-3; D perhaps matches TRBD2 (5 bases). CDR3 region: CASSSRAGTTPVYF. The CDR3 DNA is TGTGCCAGCAGCTCGAGGGCAGGTACCACCCCGGTGTATTTT. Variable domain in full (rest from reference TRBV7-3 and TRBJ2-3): GAGVSQTPSNKVTEKGKYVELRCDPISGHTALYWYRQSLGQGPEFLIYFQGTGAADDSGLPNDRFFAVRPEGSVSTLKIQRTERGDSAVYLCASSSRAGTTPVYFGPGTRLTVL.